This passage covers 5 T cell receptor beta chains from one sample sequenced in a study of shared clonotypes between healthy human individuals. The assay was immunoSEQ multiplex PCR, and TCRdb's table has in-frame clones only and misses some. The table shows some 980,000 clones, with about three quarters occurring only once. Specimen: memory CD4+ T cells sorted from blood. Subset noted: CD45RA-negative fraction. The receptors stem from a man in his late teens or twenties in good health.

This chain connects TRBV11-3 to TRBJ2-2; D remains ambiguous. Germline V CDR1 and CDR2: SGHNT, YENEEA. The CDR3 length is 16 residues. Deletions cut 1 base from V and 0 bases from J, with 9 bases between. The DNA for the CDR3 is TGTGCCAGCAGCTTAGTCTGGCAGCCGAACACCGGGGAGCTGTTTTTT. It is translated as CASSLVWQPNTGELFF.

The V and J genes are TRBV5-1 and TRBJ2-1, with D tentatively TRBD1 (6 bases). The CDR3 runs 14 residues. Germline V CDR1 and CDR2: SGHRS, YFSETQ. The V end lost 1 base, the J end lost 7 bases, and 12 bases lay between the germline ends. DNA for the CDR3: TGCGCCAGCAGCTTGCCGACAGGCGGGAATGAGCAGTTCTTC. Protein: CASSLPTGGNEQFF.

The chain is built from TRBV6-6 and TRBJ1-2, with TRBD1 matching over 8 bases. The CDR3 is made up of 14 amino acids. The ends lost 6 bases at V and 4 bases at J; junction bases unmatched: 7. In germline, CDR1 is MNHNY, CDR2 SVGAGI (reference sequence). The CDR3 is CASSAGGLSYGYTF. CDR3 nucleotides: TGTGCCAGCAGCGCAGGGGGCTTGAGCTATGGCTACACCTTC.

The chain combines TRBV2 with TRBJ1-2; D is unresolved. This CDR3 is built from 14 residues. CDR1 is SNHLY, CDR2 FYNNEI, per germline. V was pared by 4 bases and J by 0 bases, with 9 bases between. This CDR3 is CASSAHVSNYGYTF. As DNA, the CDR3 is TGTGCCAGCAGTGCGCACGTCTCTAACTATGGCTACACCTTC.

This chain uses TRBV7-8 with TRBJ1-1; 7 bases are shared with TRBD1. Germline-derived CDR1 and CDR2 are SGHVS and FQNEAQ. V lost 1 base and J lost 5; bases outside the gene matches: 7. The CDR3 length is 15 residues. The CDR3 loop reads CASSLEGGASTEAFF. CDR3 nucleotides: TGTGCCAGCAGCTTAGAAGGGGGCGCGAGTACTGAAGCTTTCTTT.